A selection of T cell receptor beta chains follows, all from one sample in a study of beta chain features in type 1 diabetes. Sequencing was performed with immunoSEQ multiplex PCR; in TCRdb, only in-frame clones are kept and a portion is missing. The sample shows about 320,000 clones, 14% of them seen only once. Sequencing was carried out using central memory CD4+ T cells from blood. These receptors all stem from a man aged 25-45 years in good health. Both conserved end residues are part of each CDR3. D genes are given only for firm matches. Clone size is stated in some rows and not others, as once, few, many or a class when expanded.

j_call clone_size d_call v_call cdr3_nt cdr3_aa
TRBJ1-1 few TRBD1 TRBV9 TGTGCCAGCAGCGTAGCGGGGGGACAGGGGGCTCCTGAAGCTTTCTTT CASSVAGGQGAPEAFF
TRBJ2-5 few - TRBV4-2 TGTGCCAGCAGCCTAACCCGGGACCACCAAGAGACCCAGTACTTC CASSLTRDHQETQYF
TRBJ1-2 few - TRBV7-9 TGTGCCAGCAGCTCAGAGGGCGGGGTTGGCTACACCTTC CASSSEGGVGYTF
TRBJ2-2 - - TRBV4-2 TGTGCCAGCAGCCAAGATGTCGGGAGTGAGACCGGGGAGCTGTTTTTT CASSQDVGSETGELFF
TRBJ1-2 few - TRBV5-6 TGTGCCAGCAGCTTATCGCGGGGCTACACCTTC CASSLSRGYTF
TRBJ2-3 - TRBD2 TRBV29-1 TGCAGCGTTGATGTTGCGGGAGGTGGGTATTTT CSVDVAGGGYF
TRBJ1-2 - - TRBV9 TGTGCCAGCAGCGCGACGGTCTATGGCTACACCTTC CASSATVYGYTF
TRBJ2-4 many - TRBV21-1 TGTGCCAGCGCCACCGGGACAGGGGGAACCCCTAAAAACATTCAGTACTTC CASATGTGGTPKNIQYF
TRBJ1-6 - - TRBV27 TGTGCCAGCAGTTTACGGTCGGAGAATTCACCCCTCCACTTT CASSLRSENSPLHF
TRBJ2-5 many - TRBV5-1 TGCGCCAGCAGGGAACAAGAGACCCAGTACTTC CASREQETQYF
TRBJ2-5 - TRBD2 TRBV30 TGTGCCTTGACTAGCGGGATTGAGACCCAGTACTTC CALTSGIETQYF
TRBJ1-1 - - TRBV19 TGTGCCAGTAGTATAAAGGGTTCTACTGAAGCTTTCTTT CASSIKGSTEAFF
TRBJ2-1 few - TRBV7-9 TGTGCCAGCAGCTTGTATCTCAATGAGCAGTTCTTC CASSLYLNEQFF
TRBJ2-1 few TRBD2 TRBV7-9 TGTGCCAGCAGCCGCGGGAGGGCCCGTTACAATGAGCAGTTCTTC CASSRGRARYNEQFF
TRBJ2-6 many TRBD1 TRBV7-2 TGTGCCAGCAGCCAGACAGGGGGCGCTGGGGCCAACGTCCTGACTTTC CASSQTGGAGANVLTF
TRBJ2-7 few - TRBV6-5 TGTGCCAGCAGTGAAATAGGGTACGAGCAGTACTTC CASSEIGYEQYF
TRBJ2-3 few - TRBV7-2 TGTGCCAGCAGCTTAGATAGGAGTTCTAGCACAGATACGCAGTATTTT CASSLDRSSSTDTQYF
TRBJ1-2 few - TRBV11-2 TGTGCCAGCAGCTTAGTGTTAGGGTATGGCTACACCTTC CASSLVLGYGYTF
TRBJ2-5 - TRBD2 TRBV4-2 TGTGCCAGCAGCCAATCGACTAGCGGGAGGTTAGAGACCCAGTACTTC CASSQSTSGRLETQYF
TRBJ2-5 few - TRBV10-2 TGCGCCAGCAGGTCCCCGGGGCATCAAGAGACCCAGTACTTC CASRSPGHQETQYF
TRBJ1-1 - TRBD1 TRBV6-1 TGTGCCAGCAGCCGCAGGACAGGGACCGGCGAAGCTTTCTTT CASSRRTGTGEAFF
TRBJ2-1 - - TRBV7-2 TGTGCCAGCAGTACAGAACTCTACAATGAGCAGTTCTTC CASSTELYNEQFF
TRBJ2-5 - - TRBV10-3 TGTGCCATCAGTGAGTCAGCGGGCCAAGAGACCCAGTACTTC CAISESAGQETQYF
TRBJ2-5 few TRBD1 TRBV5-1 TGCGCCAGCAGCTTGGGACAGGGGGGCGAGACCCAGTACTTC CASSLGQGGETQYF
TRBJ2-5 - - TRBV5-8 TGTGCCAGCAGCTCACGAACAGGAAGGGAGACCCAGTACTTC CASSSRTGRETQYF
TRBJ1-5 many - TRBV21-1 TGTGCCAGCAGCAAAAGGGTGAGGGACGATAGCAATCAGCCCCAGCATTTT CASSKRVRDDSNQPQHF
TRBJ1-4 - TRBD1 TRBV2 TGTGCCAGCAGGGACAGGGCGGGAACTAATGAAAAACTGTTTTTT CASRDRAGTNEKLFF
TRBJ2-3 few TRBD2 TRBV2 TGTGCCAGCCGGACTAGCGGGCTGTCTCGGGATACGCAGTATTTT CASRTSGLSRDTQYF
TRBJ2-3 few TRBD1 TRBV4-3 TGCGCCAGCAGCCCAGGACAGGGGGAGAATACGCAGTATTTT CASSPGQGENTQYF
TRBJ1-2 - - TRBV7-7 TGTGCCAGCAGCGCCACGACAGGAAACTATGGGTACACCTTC CASSATTGNYGYTF